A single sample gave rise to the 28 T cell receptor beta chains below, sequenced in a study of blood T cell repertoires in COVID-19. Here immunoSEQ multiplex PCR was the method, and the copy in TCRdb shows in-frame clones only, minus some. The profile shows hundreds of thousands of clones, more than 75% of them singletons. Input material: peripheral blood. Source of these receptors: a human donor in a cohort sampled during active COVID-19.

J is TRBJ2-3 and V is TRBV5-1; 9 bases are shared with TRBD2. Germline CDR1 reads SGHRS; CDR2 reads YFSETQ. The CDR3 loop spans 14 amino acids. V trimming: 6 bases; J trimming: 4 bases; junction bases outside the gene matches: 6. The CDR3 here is CASTWREGPDTQYF. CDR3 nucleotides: TGCGCCAGCACTTGGCGGGAGGGCCCAGATACGCAGTATTTT.

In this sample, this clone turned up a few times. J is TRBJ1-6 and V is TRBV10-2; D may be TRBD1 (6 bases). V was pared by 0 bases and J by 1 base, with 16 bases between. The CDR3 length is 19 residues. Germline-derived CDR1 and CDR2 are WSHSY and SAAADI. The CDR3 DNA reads TGCGCCAGCAGTGAGTCGGTACAGGGTTTTTGGTCCTATAATTCACCCCTCCACTTT. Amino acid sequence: CASSESVQGFWSYNSPLHF.

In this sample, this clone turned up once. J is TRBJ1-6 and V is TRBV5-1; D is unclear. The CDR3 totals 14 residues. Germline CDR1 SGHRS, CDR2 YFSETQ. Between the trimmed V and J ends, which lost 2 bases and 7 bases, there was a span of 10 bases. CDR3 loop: CASSFRTENSPLHF. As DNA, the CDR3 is TGCGCCAGCAGCTTCCGGACTGAAAATTCACCCCTCCACTTT.

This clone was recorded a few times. CDR3 in DNA: TGTGCCAGCAGTGAAGCGGGAGAAGGGTACAATGAGCAGTTCTTC. Encoded protein: CASSEAGEGYNEQFF. The chain uses TRBV6-1 and TRBJ2-1, with D possibly TRBD2 on 5 matching bases. The V gene's germline CDR1 is MNHNS and CDR2 SASEGT. There are 15 residues in the CDR3. Between the trimmed V and J ends, which lost 0 bases and 4 bases, there was a span of 10 bases.

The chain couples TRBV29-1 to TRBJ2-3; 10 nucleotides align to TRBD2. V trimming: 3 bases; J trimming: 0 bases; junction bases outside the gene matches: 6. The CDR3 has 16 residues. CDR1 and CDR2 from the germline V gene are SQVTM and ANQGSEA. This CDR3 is CSVEASGSPSTDTQYF. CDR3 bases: TGCAGCGTTGAGGCTAGCGGGAGTCCTAGCACAGATACGCAGTATTTT.

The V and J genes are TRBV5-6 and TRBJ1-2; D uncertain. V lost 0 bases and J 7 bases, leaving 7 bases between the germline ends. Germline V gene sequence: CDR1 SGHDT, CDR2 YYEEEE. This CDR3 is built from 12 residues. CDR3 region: CASSLGPGGYTF. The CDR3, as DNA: TGTGCCAGCAGCTTGGGCCCGGGTGGCTACACCTTC. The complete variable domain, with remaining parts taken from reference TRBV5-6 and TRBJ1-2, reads DAGVTQSPTHLIKTRGQQVTLRCSPKSGHDTVSWYQQALGQGPQFIFQYYEEEERQRGNFPDRFSGHQFPNYSSELNVNALLLGDSALYLCASSLGPGGYTFGSGTRLTVV.

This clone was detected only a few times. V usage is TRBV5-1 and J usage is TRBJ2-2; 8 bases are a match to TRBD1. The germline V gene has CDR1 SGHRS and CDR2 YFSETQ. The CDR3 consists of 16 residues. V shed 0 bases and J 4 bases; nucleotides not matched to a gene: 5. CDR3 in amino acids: CASSLEGQAFTGELFF. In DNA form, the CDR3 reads TGCGCCAGCAGCTTGGAGGGACAGGCCTTCACCGGGGAGCTGTTTTTT.

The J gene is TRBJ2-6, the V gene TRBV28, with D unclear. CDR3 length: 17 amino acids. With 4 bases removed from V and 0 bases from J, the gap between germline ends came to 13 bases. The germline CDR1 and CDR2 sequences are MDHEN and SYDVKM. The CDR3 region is CASSSPAGSSGANVLTF. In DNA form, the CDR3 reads TGTGCCAGCAGTTCCCCCGCAGGAAGCTCTGGGGCCAACGTCCTGACTTTC.

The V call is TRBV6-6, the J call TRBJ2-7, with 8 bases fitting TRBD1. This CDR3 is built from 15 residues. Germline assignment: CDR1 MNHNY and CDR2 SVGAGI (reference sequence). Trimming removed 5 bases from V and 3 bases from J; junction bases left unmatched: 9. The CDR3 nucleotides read TGTGCCAGCAGTCTACTTCAGGGGGCGGACTACGAGCAGTACTTC. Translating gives CASSLLQGADYEQYF.

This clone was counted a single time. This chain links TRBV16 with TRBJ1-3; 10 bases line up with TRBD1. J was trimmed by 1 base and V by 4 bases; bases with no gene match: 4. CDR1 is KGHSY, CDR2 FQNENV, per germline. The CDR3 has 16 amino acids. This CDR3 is CASSPRQGASGNTIYF. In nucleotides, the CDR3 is TGTGCCAGCAGCCCACGACAGGGGGCTTCTGGAAACACCATATATTTT.

CDR3 region: CASSVTTGGRETQYF. The CDR3 DNA reads as TGTGCCAGCAGTGTTACGACAGGGGGCAGGGAGACCCAGTACTTC. The V call is TRBV9, the J call TRBJ2-5; 10 bases line up with TRBD1. The CDR3 extends over 15 amino acids. Germline V CDR1 and CDR2: SGDLS, YYNGEE. After removal of 5 bases from V and 5 bases from J, the junction contained 9 bases not matched to a gene.

CDR3 bases: TGTGCCAGCAGCCCCGGGGGGGCGGGGGGCACCGGGGAGCTGTTTTTT. This sequence encodes CASSPGGAGGTGELFF. The chain combines TRBV7-2 with TRBJ2-2, with 8 bases aligning to TRBD2. The germline V gene has CDR1 SGHTA and CDR2 FQGNSA. The CDR3 is made up of 16 amino acids. V was clipped by 5 bases and J by 4 bases; unmatched bases: 9.

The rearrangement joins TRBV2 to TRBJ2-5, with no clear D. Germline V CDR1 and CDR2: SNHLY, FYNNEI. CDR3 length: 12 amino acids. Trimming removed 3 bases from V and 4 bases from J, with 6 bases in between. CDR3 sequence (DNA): TGTGCCAGCAGTGATCTAGGAGAGACCCAGTACTTC. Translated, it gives CASSDLGETQYF.

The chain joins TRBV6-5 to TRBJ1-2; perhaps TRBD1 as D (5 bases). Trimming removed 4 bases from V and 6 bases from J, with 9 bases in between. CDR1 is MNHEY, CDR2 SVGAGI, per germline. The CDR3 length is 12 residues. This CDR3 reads CASSWGRDGYTF. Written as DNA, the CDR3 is TGTGCCAGCAGTTGGGGGAGGGATGGCTACACCTTC.

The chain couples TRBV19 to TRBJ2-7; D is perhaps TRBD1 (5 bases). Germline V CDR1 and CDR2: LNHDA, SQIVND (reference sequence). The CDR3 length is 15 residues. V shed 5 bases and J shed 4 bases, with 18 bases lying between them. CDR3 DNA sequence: TGTGCCAGTAGTCTCAACTCCAAGGGGCAATACGAGCAGTACTTC. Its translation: CASSLNSKGQYEQYF. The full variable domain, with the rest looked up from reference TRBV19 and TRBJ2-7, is DGGITQSPKYLFRKEGQNVTLSCEQNLNHDAMYWYRQDPGQGLRLIYYSQIVNDFQKGDIAEGYSVSREKKESFPLTVTSAQKNPTAFYLCASSLNSKGQYEQYFGPGTRLTVT.

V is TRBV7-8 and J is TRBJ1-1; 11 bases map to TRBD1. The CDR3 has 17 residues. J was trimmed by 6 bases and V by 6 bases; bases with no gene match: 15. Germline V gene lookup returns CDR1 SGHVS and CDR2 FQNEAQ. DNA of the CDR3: TGTGCCAGCAGGGCGACACCGCCGGGACAGGGGGGATCTGAAGCTTTCTTT. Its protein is CASRATPPGQGGSEAFF.

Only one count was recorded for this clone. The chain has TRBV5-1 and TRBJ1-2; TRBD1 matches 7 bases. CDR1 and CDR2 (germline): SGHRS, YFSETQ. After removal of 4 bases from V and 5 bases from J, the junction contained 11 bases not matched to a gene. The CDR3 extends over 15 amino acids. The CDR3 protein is CASSPPRDSDYGYTF. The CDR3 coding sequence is TGCGCCAGCAGCCCCCCGCGGGACAGCGATTATGGCTACACCTTC.

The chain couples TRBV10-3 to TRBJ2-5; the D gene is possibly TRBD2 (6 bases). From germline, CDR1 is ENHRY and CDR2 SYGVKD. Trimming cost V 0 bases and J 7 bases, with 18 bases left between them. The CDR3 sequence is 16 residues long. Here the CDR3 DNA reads TGTGCCATCAGTGAGTCCACTAACCCAATCGGGGGGACCCAGTACTTC. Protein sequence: CAISESTNPIGGTQYF.

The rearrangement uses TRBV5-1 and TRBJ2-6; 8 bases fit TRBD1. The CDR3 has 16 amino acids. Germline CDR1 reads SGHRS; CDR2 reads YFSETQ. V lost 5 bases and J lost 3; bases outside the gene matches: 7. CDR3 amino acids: CASSRQGAVGANVLTF. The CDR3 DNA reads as TGCGCCAGCAGTCGCCAGGGGGCCGTTGGGGCCAACGTCCTGACTTTC.

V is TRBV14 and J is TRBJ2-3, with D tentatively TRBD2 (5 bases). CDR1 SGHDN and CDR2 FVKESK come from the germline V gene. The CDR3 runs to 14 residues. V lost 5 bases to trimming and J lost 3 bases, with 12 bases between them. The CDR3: CASSEGPGTDTQYF. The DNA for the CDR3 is TGTGCCAGCAGCGAAGGACCGGGGACAGATACGCAGTATTTT.

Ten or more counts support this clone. The CDR3 DNA sequence: TGTGCCAGCAGCGCCCCGGGGGACAGGAATTCACCCCTCCACTTT. It is translated as CASSAPGDRNSPLHF. The chain employs TRBV6-6 and TRBJ1-6; 8 nucleotides line up with TRBD1. The germline V gene encodes CDR1 MNHNY and CDR2 SVGAGI (reference sequence). This CDR3 region has 15 residues. After removal of 6 bases from V and 7 bases from J, the junction contained 8 bases not matched to a gene.

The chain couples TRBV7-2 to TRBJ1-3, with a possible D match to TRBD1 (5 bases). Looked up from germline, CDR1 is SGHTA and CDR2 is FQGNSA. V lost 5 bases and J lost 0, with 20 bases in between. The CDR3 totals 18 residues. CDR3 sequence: CASSRKGASGTSGNTIYF. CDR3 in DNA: TGTGCCAGCAGCCGTAAAGGGGCTAGCGGAACCTCTGGAAACACCATATATTTT. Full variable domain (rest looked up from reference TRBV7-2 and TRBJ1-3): GAGVSQSPSNKVTEKGKDVELRCDPISGHTALYWYRQSLGQGLEFLIYFQGNSAPDKSGLPSDRFSAERTGGSVSTLTIQRTQQEDSAVYLCASSRKGASGTSGNTIYFGEGSWLTVV.

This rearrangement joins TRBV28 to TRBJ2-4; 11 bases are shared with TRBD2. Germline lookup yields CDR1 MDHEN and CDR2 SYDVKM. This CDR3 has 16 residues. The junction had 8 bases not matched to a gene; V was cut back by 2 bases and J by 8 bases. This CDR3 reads CASSLLAGGRFDIQYF. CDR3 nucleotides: TGTGCCAGCAGTTTACTAGCGGGAGGTAGATTCGACATTCAGTACTTC.

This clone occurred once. This chain's CDR3 is CASSTYRILYGYTF. The CDR3 bases are TGTGCCAGTAGTACCTACAGGATTCTCTATGGCTACACCTTC. The V call is TRBV19, the J call TRBJ1-2; weak D call: TRBD1 (5 bases). The V end lost 4 bases, the J end lost 4 bases, and 13 bases lay between the germline ends. This CDR3 is 14 amino acids long. Germline values: CDR1 LNHDA, CDR2 SQIVND (reference sequence).

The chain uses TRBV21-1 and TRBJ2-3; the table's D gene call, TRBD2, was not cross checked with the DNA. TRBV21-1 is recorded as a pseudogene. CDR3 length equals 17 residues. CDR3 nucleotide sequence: TGTGCCAGCAGCAAAGGAAGAGCGAGGATACGCACAGATACGCAGTATTTT. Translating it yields CASSKGRARIRTDTQYF.

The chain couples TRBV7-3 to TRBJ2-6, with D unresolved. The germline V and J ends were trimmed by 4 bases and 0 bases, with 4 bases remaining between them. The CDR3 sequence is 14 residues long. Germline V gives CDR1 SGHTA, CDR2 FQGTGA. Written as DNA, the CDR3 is TGTGCCAGCAGCTCACTCTCTGGGGCCAACGTCCTGACTTTC. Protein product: CASSSLSGANVLTF.

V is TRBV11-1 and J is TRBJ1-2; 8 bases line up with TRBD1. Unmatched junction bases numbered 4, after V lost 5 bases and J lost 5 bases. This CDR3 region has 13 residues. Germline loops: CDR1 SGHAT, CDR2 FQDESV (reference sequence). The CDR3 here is CASSLGQAYGYTF. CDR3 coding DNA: TGTGCCAGCAGCCTGGGACAGGCTTATGGCTACACCTTC.

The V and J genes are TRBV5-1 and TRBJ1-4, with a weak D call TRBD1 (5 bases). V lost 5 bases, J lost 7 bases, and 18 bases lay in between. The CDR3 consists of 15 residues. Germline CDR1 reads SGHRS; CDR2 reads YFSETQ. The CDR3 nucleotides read TGCGCCAGCAGTCTCCTGGGGCAAGGGCGTGAAAAACTGTTTTTT. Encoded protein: CASSLLGQGREKLFF.